This TCR beta chain was recorded in a study of long-term antiretroviral therapy in people with HIV. The CDR3 contains 14 residues. Trimming left V 0 bases short and J 1 base short, with 7 bases between. The germline CDR1 and CDR2 sequences are MNHEY and SVGAGI. The run of the v3.0 immunoSEQ assay was at survey level. Clones were sequenced by immunoSEQ multiplex PCR, and TCRdb holds only the in-frame ones, with some missing. The repertoire includes 25,000 to 35,000 clones, 94% of them detected once, and 2.5% to 3% sits in the top ten. Overall study findings and caveats: Controls showed broader CDR3 length ranges than did the HIV repertoires. Samples were collected from the mid-2000s to the late 2010s under possibly less effective ART regimens.

For this clone: The antigen is unknown.

The sequence was collected from a man between 45 and 60 years old with HIV. Material: unsorted PBMCs, obtained around 7.4 years after starting antiretroviral therapy. The V call is TRBV6-5, the J call TRBJ2-7; the D gene is possibly TRBD2 (6 bases). The CDR3 DNA follows: TGTGCCAGCAGTTACTCGGCGGGGTCCTACGAGCAGTACTTC. It codes for CASSYSAGSYEQYF.